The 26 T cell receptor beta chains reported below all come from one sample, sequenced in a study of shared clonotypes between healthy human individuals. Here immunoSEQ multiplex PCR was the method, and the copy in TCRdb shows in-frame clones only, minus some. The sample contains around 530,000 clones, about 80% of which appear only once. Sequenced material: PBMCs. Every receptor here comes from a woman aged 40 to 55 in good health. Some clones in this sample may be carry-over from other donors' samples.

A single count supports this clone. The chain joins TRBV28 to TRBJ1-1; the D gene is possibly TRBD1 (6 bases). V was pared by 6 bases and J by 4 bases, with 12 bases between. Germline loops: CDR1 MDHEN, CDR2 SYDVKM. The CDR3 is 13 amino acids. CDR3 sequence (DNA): TGTGCCAGCAGAGACCGGGGGGCCACTGAAGCTTTCTTT. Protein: CASRDRGATEAFF.

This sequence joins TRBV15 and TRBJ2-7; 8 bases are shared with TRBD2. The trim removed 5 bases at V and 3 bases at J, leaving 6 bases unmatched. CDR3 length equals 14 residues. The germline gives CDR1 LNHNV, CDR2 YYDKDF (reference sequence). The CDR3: CATSREGGDYEQYF. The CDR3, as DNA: TGTGCCACCAGCCGGGAGGGGGGGGACTACGAGCAGTACTTC.

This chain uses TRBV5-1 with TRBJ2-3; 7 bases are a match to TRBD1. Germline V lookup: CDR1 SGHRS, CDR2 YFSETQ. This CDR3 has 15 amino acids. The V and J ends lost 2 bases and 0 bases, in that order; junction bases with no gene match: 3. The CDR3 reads CASSFSDRSTDTQYF. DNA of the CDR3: TGCGCCAGCAGCTTCTCGGACAGGAGCACAGATACGCAGTATTTT.

The DNA for the CDR3 is TGTGCCAGTAGTATAGACCCGACAGGGCCATCCTCCAAAGCTTTCTTT. Its protein is CASSIDPTGPSSKAFF. The J gene is TRBJ1-1, the V gene TRBV19; 7 bases fit TRBD1. J was trimmed by 9 bases and V by 0 bases; bases with no gene match: 13. This CDR3 has 16 amino acids. The germline V gene encodes CDR1 LNHDA and CDR2 SQIVND (reference sequence).

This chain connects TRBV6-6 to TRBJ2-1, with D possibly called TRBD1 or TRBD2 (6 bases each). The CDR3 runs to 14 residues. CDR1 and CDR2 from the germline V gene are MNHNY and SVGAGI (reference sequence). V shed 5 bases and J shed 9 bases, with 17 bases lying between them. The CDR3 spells CASSGTRGGGEQFF. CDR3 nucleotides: TGTGCCAGCAGTGGTACTAGAGGAGGGGGTGAGCAGTTCTTC.

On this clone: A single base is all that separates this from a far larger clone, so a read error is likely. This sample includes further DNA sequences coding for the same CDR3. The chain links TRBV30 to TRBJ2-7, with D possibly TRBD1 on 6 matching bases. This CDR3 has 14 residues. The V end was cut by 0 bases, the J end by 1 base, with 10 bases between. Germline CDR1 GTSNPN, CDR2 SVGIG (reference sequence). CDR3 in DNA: TGTGCCTGGAGTGTACTCAGGGGTTCCTACGAGCAGTACTTC. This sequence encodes CAWSVLRGSYEQYF.

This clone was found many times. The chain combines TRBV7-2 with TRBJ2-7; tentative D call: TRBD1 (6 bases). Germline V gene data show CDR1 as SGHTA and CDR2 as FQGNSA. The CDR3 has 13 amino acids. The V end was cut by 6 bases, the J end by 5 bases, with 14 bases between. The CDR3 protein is CASRKWGPHEQYF. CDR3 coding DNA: TGTGCCAGCAGAAAGTGGGGGCCCCACGAGCAGTACTTC.

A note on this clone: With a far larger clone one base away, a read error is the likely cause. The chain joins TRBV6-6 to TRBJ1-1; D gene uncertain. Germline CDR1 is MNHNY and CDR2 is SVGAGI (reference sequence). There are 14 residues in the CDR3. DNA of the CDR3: TGTGCCAGCGGTTACTCGATCTCATACACTGAAGCTTTCTTT. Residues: CASGYSISYTEAFF.

The CDR3 DNA is TGTGCCATCAGTAAGGGACAGGAGGCTGAAGCTTTCTTT. This translates into CAISKGQEAEAFF. The V and J genes are TRBV10-3 and TRBJ1-1, with 8 bases aligning to TRBD1. The CDR3 spans 13 residues. The germline CDR1 and CDR2 sequences are ENHRY and SYGVKD. The trim removed 5 bases at V and 6 bases at J, leaving 5 bases unmatched.

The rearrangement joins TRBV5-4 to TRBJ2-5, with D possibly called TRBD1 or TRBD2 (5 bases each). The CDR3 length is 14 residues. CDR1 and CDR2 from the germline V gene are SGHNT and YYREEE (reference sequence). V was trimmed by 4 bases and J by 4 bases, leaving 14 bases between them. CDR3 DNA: TGTGCCAGCAGCCCCAGGGACCCCCGAGAGACCCAGTACTTC. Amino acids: CASSPRDPRETQYF.

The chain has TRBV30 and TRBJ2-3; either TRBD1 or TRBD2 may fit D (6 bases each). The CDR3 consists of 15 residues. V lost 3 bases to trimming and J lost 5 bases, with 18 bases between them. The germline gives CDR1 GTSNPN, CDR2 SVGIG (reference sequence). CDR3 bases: TGTGCCTGGAGCCTCAAAGGGGGGTACAAAGATACGCAGTATTTT. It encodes CAWSLKGGYKDTQYF.

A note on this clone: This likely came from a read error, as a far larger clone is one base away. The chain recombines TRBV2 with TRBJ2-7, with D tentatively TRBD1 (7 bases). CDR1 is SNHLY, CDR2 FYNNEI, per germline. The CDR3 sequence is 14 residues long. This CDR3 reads CASSDRQGGYEQHF. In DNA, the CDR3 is TGTGCCAGCAGTGATCGACAGGGAGGCTACGAGCAGCACTTC. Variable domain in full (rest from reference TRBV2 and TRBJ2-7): EPEVTQTPSHQVTQMGQEVILRCVPISNHLYFYWYRQILGQKVEFLVSFYNNEISEKSEIFDDQFSVERPDGSNFTLKIRSTKLEDSAMYFCASSDRQGGYEQHFGPGTRLTVT.

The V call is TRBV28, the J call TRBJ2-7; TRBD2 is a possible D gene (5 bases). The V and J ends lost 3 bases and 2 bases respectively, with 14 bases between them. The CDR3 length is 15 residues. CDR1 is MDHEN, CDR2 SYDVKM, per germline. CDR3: CASSLFSGITYEQYF. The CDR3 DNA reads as TGTGCCAGCAGTTTGTTTTCGGGGATCACCTACGAGCAGTACTTC.

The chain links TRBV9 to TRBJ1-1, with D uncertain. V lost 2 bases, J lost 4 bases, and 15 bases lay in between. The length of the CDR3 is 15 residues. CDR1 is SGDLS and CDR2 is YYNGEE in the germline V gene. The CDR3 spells CASSVLAGLVTEAFF. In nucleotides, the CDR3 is TGTGCCAGCAGCGTGTTGGCGGGGTTGGTCACTGAAGCTTTCTTT.

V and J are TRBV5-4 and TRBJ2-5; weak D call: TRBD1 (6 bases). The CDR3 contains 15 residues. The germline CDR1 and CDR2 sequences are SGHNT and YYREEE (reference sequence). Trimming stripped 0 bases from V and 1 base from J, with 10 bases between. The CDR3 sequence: CASSLDRALQETQYF. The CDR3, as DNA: TGTGCCAGCAGCTTGGACAGGGCCCTCCAAGAGACCCAGTACTTC.

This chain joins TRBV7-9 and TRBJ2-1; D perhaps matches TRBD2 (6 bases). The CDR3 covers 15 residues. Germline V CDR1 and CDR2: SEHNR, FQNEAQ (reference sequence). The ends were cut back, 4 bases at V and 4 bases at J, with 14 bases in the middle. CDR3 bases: TGTGCCAGCAGCTCAACTAGCCGAGCTTACAATGAGCAGTTCTTC. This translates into CASSSTSRAYNEQFF.

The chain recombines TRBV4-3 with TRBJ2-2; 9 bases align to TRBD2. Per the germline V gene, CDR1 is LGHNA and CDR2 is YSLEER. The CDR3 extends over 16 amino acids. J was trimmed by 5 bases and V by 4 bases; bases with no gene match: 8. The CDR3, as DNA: TGCGCCAGCAGCCCCCGGGTAGCGGGAGATACCGGGGAGCTGTTTTTT. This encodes CASSPRVAGDTGELFF.

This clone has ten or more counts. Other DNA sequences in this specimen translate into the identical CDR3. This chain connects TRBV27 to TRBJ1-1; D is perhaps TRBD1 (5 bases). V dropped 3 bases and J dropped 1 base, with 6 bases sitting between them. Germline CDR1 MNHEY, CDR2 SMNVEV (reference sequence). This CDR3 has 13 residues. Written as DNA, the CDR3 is TGTGCCAGCAGTTTTGGGACGAACACTGAAGCTTTCTTT. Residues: CASSFGTNTEAFF.

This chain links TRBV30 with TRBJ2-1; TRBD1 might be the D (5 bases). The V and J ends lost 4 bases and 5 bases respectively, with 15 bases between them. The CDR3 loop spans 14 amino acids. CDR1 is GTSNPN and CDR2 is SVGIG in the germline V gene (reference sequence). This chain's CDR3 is CAWTLGAQNNEQFF. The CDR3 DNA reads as TGTGCCTGGACCCTAGGGGCACAGAACAATGAGCAGTTCTTC.

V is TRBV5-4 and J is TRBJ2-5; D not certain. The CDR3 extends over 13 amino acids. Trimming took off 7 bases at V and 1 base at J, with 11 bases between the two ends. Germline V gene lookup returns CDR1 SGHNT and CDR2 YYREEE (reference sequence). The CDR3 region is CASHKPSQETQYF. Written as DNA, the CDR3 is TGTGCCAGCCACAAACCCAGCCAAGAGACCCAGTACTTC. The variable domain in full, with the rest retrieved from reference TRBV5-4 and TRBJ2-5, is ETGVTQSPTHLIKTRGQQVTLRCSSQSGHNTVSWYQQALGQGPQFIFQYYREEENGRGNFPPRFSGLQFPNYSSELNVNALELDDSALYLCASHKPSQETQYFGPGTRLLVL.

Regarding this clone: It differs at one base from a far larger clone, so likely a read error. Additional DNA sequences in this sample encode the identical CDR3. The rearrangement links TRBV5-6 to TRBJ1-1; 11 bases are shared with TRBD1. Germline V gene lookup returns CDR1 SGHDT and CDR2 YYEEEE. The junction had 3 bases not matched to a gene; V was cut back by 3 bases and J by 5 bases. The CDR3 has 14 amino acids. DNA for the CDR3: TGTGCCAGCAGCTCATGGGACAGGGGGACTGAAGCTTTCTTT. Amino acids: CASSSWDRGTEAFF.

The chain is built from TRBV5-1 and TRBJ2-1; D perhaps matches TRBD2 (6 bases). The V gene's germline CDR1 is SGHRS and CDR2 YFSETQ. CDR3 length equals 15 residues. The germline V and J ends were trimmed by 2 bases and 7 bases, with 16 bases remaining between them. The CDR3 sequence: CASSFTGTPWNEQFF. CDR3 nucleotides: TGCGCCAGCAGCTTTACCGGGACTCCCTGGAATGAGCAGTTCTTC.

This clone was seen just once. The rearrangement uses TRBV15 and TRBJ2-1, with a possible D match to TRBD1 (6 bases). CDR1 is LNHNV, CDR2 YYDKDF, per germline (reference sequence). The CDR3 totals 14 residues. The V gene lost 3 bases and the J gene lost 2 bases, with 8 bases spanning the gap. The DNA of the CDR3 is TGTGCCACCAGCAGGGGGGACACCTACAATGAGCAGTTCTTC. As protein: CATSRGDTYNEQFF.

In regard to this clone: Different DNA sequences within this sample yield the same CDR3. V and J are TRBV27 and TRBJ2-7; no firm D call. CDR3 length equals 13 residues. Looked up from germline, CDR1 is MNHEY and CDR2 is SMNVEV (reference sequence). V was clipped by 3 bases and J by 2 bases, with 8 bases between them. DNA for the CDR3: TGTGCCAGCAGTTTGCTGGGGACCTACGAGCAGTACTTC. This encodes CASSLLGTYEQYF.

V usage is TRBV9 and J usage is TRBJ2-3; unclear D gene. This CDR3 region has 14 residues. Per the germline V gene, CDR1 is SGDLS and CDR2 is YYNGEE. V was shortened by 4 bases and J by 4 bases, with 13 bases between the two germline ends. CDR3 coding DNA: TGTGCCAGCAGCCTAGAGGTGGCGCCAGATACGCAGTATTTT. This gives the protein CASSLEVAPDTQYF.

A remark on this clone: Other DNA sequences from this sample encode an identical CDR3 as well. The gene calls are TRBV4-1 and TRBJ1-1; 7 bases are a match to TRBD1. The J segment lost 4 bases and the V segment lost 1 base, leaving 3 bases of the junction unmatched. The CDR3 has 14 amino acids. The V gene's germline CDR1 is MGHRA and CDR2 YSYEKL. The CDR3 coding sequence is TGCGCCAGCAGCCAAGTACAGGGGCGCACTGAAGCTTTCTTT. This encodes CASSQVQGRTEAFF.